This entry is about one T cell receptor (beta chain). It lacks a known antigen. No base quality values were provided; no much bigger clone lies one nucleotide off. This sample stems from a study of T cell changes during pregnancy in multiple sclerosis (dated by TCRdb to between 2018 and 2021). At the level of the whole study: The study looked at changes in the T cell repertoire across pregnancy in women with multiple sclerosis.

There are 15 amino acids in the CDR3, from cysteine to phenylalanine inclusive. Solely the CDR3 DNA is kept, with 45 bases framed from the first base. V lost 5 bases and J lost 0 bases; the stretch between them is 11 bases long. Based on the germline V gene, the CDR1 and CDR2 sequences are ENHRY and SYGVKD. The library came from the immunoSEQ multiplex PCR assay. This immuneACCESS table, as held by TCRdb, lists in-frame sequences with V and J called but not all clones. Of the missing ones, under half trace to an unresolved V gene in checked studies; the others have no known cause. This sample is represented by tens of thousands of clones; roughly 92% of them were singletons. The top ten clones comprise roughly 0.58% of the sample.

The material was CD4+ T cells from peripheral blood mononuclear cells, obtained in the second trimester of pregnancy. The clonotype originates from a female donor with multiple sclerosis, enrolled in a pregnancy study. The V and J genes are TRBV10-3 and TRBJ1-3, and perhaps TRBD1 as D gene, on 5 matching bases. The DNA sequence follows: TGTGCCATCAGTTTGACAGAAAGCTCTGGAAACACCATATATTTT. This codes for CAISLTESSGNTIYF.